These T cell receptor beta chains were read from a single sample in a study of shared clonotypes between healthy human individuals. Using immunoSEQ multiplex PCR, the repertoire was profiled, and TCRdb retains in-frame clones only, with some absent. The sample carries roughly 2 million clones, approximately 95% recorded once. Sequenced input: naive CD4+ T cells sorted from blood. These receptors were taken from a man between 18 and 29 years old in good health. Both conserved end residues are part of each CDR3. The order of the fields is clone size, D gene, V gene, J gene, CDR3 protein, CDR3 DNA. A D gene is named only where the DNA matches it firmly. Clone size is given for some rows only: seen once, a few or many times, or a class if the clone is expanded.

-	TRBD2	TRBV6-1	TRBJ2-7	CASSPAGVGSYEQYF	TGTGCCAGCAGTCCCGCGGGAGTGGGATCCTACGAGCAGTACTTC
-	-	TRBV5-1	TRBJ1-1	CASRPTWAIEAFF	TGCGCCAGCAGACCAACCTGGGCGATAGAAGCTTTCTTT
-	-	TRBV2	TRBJ2-7	CASDPQGSLKYEQYF	TGTGCCAGCGACCCCCAGGGCAGTCTAAAGTACGAGCAGTACTTC
-	-	TRBV6-6	TRBJ2-1	CASSHGRAWEQFF	TGTGCCAGCAGCCACGGCAGGGCGTGGGAGCAGTTCTTC
-	TRBD1	TRBV6-1	TRBJ2-5	CASSDRQGARETQYF	TGTGCCAGCAGTGACAGGCAGGGGGCTCGAGAGACCCAGTACTTC
-	-	TRBV15	TRBJ1-2	CATSRGTFMTGYGYTF	TGTGCCACCAGCAGAGGAACCTTTATGACGGGCTATGGCTACACCTTC
-	-	TRBV2	TRBJ2-7	CASSLIIQDHEQYF	TGTGCCAGCAGCCTAATAATTCAAGACCACGAGCAGTACTTC
-	-	TRBV6-1	TRBJ1-5	CASSEALGGNLYSNQPQHF	TGTGCCAGCAGTGAAGCGCTGGGCGGAAACTTATATAGCAATCAGCCCCAGCATTTT
-	TRBD2	TRBV5-1	TRBJ2-1	CASTKSQKWTSGNNEQFF	TGCGCCAGCACCAAGTCCCAAAAGTGGACTAGCGGGAACAATGAGCAGTTCTTC
-	-	TRBV6-6	TRBJ1-6	CASSYSGGLSDSPLHF	TGTGCCAGCAGTTACTCGGGGGGGCTGAGCGATTCACCCCTCCACTTT
-	-	TRBV4-3	TRBJ1-1	CASSQGYMDRWTEAFF	TGCGCCAGCAGCCAAGGGTACATGGATCGATGGACTGAAGCTTTCTTT
-	TRBD1	TRBV5-8	TRBJ2-3	CASSQTGITDTQYF	TGTGCCAGCAGCCAGACAGGGATCACAGATACGCAGTATTTT
once	-	TRBV11-2	TRBJ2-3	CASSLGPNARGDTQYF	TGTGCCAGCAGCTTAGGTCCTAACGCTCGAGGAGATACGCAGTATTTT
-	-	TRBV6-5	TRBJ1-5	CASSDRYQPQHF	TGTGCCAGCAGCGACCGGTATCAGCCCCAGCATTTT
once	-	TRBV30	TRBJ2-3	CAWTLGGVADTQYF	TGTGCCTGGACCCTAGGGGGTGTCGCAGATACGCAGTATTTT
-	-	TRBV18	TRBJ2-5	CASSPLSDSQETQYF	TGTGCCAGCTCACCACTGTCGGACAGCCAAGAGACCCAGTACTTC
-	TRBD1	TRBV18	TRBJ1-5	CASSPSGQGAVSNQPQHF	TGTGCCAGCTCACCAAGCGGACAGGGGGCTGTTAGCAATCAGCCCCAGCATTTT
-	TRBD1	TRBV5-1	TRBJ1-6	CASSLETGGVGSPLHF	TGCGCCAGCAGCTTAGAGACAGGGGGCGTCGGGTCACCCCTCCACTTT
-	TRBD1	TRBV4-1	TRBJ1-6	CASSGGQAYNSPLHF	TGCGCCAGCAGCGGAGGACAGGCTTATAATTCACCCCTCCACTTT
once	TRBD1	TRBV7-2	TRBJ2-1	CASSQDRGSYNEQFF	TGTGCCAGCAGTCAAGACAGGGGATCCTACAATGAGCAGTTCTTC
-	TRBD1	TRBV30	TRBJ1-2	CAWSPDAGGRGGYTF	TGTGCCTGGAGTCCCGATGCAGGGGGGAGAGGTGGCTACACCTTC
few	-	TRBV5-3	TRBJ1-5	CARSRPGGSQPQHF	TGTGCCAGAAGCCGGCCGGGGGGTTCCCAGCCCCAGCATTTT
-	-	TRBV29-1	TRBJ2-7	CSVWDGSSYEQYF	TGCAGCGTGTGGGACGGGAGCTCCTACGAGCAGTACTTC
-	-	TRBV28	TRBJ1-2	CASTLLWGANYGYTF	TGTGCCAGCACCCTCCTTTGGGGCGCGAACTATGGCTACACCTTC
-	-	TRBV5-1	TRBJ2-7	CASSLGYNPNHEQYF	TGCGCCAGCAGCTTGGGTTACAATCCCAATCACGAGCAGTACTTC
-	TRBD2	TRBV5-4	TRBJ2-7	CASSLFPSGQGSEQYF	TGTGCCAGCAGCTTGTTTCCTAGCGGGCAAGGTAGCGAGCAGTACTTC
-	-	TRBV30	TRBJ2-5	CAWSPSGGGPVRTQYF	TGTGCCTGGAGTCCGTCTGGGGGGGGGCCGGTTAGGACCCAGTACTTC
-	-	TRBV9	TRBJ2-7	CASSQSAGTVTYEQYF	TGTGCCAGCAGCCAGTCCGCCGGGACTGTTACCTACGAGCAGTACTTC
-	-	TRBV30	TRBJ2-4	CAWSALYSSGQAGFMYF	TGTGCCTGGAGTGCCCTTTACTCGAGTGGACAGGCGGGGTTTATGTACTTC
-	-	TRBV27	TRBJ2-5	CASSLGSRGETQYF	TGTGCCAGCAGTTTAGGTAGCAGGGGAGAGACCCAGTACTTC
-	-	TRBV6-5	TRBJ2-1	CASSYSGARYNEQFF	TGTGCCAGCAGTTACTCGGGGGCGCGGTACAATGAGCAGTTCTTC
-	TRBD2	TRBV10-1	TRBJ2-5	CASSGETSGGSGTQYF	TGCGCCAGCAGTGGAGAGACTAGCGGGGGAAGCGGGACCCAGTACTTC
-	TRBD2	TRBV5-5	TRBJ2-1	CASSLNPAGGNEQFF	TGTGCCAGCAGCTTGAATCCGGCGGGGGGAAATGAGCAGTTCTTC
-	TRBD1	TRBV6-4	TRBJ1-1	CASSDSAGETGVTTSMNTEAFF	TGTGCCAGCAGTGACTCCGCAGGGGAGACAGGGGTAACGACTTCCATGAACACTGAAGCTTTCTTT
many	-	TRBV18	TRBJ2-7	CASSEKGGFGSYEQYF	TGTGCCAGCTCAGAAAAAGGGGGATTCGGCTCCTACGAGCAGTACTTC
-	TRBD2	TRBV10-3	TRBJ2-7	CAISKAGGTYEQYF	TGTGCCATCAGTAAAGCGGGAGGGACCTACGAGCAGTACTTC
-	-	TRBV5-4	TRBJ2-5	CASSLAGLGETQYF	TGTGCCAGCAGCTTAGCGGGCTTGGGGGAGACCCAGTACTTC
-	-	TRBV6-1	TRBJ2-1	CASSEATGRREQFF	TGTGCCAGCAGTGAAGCAACAGGCCGTAGGGAGCAGTTCTTC
-	-	TRBV6-5	TRBJ2-7	CASSFGHSYEQYF	TGTGCCAGCAGTTTTGGCCACTCCTACGAGCAGTACTTC
-	TRBD2	TRBV29-1	TRBJ2-3	CSVGGTSGDSTDTQYF	TGCAGCGTTGGCGGGACTAGCGGGGACAGCACAGATACGCAGTATTTT
-	-	TRBV6-5	TRBJ2-5	CASSTRETQYF	TGTGCCAGCAGTACCCGAGAGACCCAGTACTTC
-	-	TRBV5-1	TRBJ2-1	CASSSQDSYNEQFF	TGCGCCAGCAGCTCCCAGGACAGTTACAATGAGCAGTTCTTC
-	TRBD2	TRBV5-1	TRBJ2-1	CASSDPSGGANEQFF	TGCGCCAGCAGCGATCCTAGCGGGGGGGCCAATGAGCAGTTCTTC
-	-	TRBV5-1	TRBJ2-2	CASSPSADGELFF	TGCGCCAGCTCCCCATCAGCGGACGGGGAGCTGTTTTTT
-	-	TRBV19	TRBJ2-7	CASSISAGSEQYF	TGTGCCAGTAGTATTTCGGCAGGTTCCGAGCAGTACTTC
-	TRBD1	TRBV6-1	TRBJ1-2	CASRQGHNYGYTF	TGTGCCAGCAGACAGGGGCACAACTATGGCTACACCTTC
-	-	TRBV7-2	TRBJ2-7	CASGGTYPEQYF	TGTGCCAGCGGGGGGACATATCCCGAGCAGTACTTC
-	TRBD2	TRBV6-5	TRBJ2-7	CASSPGLVHEQYF	TGTGCCAGCAGTCCGGGACTAGTCCACGAGCAGTACTTC
-	TRBD1	TRBV5-1	TRBJ2-3	CASSEGQTSTDTQYF	TGCGCCAGCAGCGAGGGACAGACTAGCACAGATACGCAGTATTTT
-	TRBD1	TRBV2	TRBJ1-3	CASSELGRGADTIYF	TGTGCCAGCAGTGAACTGGGCAGGGGGGCAGACACCATATATTTT
-	TRBD2	TRBV2	TRBJ2-3	CASKTSGRPAPGTDTQYF	TGTGCCAGCAAGACTAGCGGGAGGCCAGCCCCCGGCACAGATACGCAGTATTTT
-	TRBD1	TRBV30	TRBJ1-1	CAWTGQGNTEAFF	TGTGCCTGGACCGGACAGGGAAACACTGAAGCTTTCTTT
-	TRBD1	TRBV9	TRBJ2-7	CASSFRQGSEQYF	TGTGCCAGCAGCTTTAGACAGGGTAGCGAGCAGTACTTC
once	TRBD2	TRBV6-1	TRBJ2-3	CASSWEGRGTDTQYF	TGTGCCAGCAGTTGGGAGGGCAGGGGCACAGATACGCAGTATTTT
-	TRBD1	TRBV6-5	TRBJ2-3	CASSSRDRGKVDTQYF	TGTGCCAGCAGTTCTCGGGACAGGGGAAAGGTCGATACGCAGTATTTT